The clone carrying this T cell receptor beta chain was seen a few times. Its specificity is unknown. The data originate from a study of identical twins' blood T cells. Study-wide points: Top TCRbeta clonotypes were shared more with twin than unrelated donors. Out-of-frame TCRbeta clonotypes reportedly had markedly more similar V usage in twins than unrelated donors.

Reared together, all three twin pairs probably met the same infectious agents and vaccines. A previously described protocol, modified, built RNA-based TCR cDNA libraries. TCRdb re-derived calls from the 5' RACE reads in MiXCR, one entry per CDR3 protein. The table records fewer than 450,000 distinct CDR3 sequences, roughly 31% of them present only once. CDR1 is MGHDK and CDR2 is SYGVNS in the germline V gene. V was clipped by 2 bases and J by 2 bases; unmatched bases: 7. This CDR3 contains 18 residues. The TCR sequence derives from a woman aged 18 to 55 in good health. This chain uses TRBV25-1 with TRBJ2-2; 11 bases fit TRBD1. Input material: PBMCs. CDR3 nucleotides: TGTGCCAGCAGTGAAGGACAGGGGGCTGGGTATAACACCGGGGAGCTGTTTTTT. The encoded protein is CASSEGQGAGYNTGELFF.